The 21 T cell receptor beta chains below come from one sample, sequenced in a study of cytomegalovirus exposure and HLA in healthy donors. The PCR used 60 Vbeta and 13 Jbeta primers. Some clones are missing from TCRdb's copy, which holds only in-frame ones; the method was immunoSEQ multiplex PCR. The profile shows 150,000 to 200,000 clones, roughly 85% of them singletons. Sequencing input: PBMCs. Receptors were obtained from a woman between 45 and 65 years old in good health and CMV-seronegative.

This chain connects TRBV11-3 to TRBJ2-1; possibly TRBD1 for D (5 bases). V was shortened by 1 base and J by 0 bases, with 7 bases between the two germline ends. CDR1 and CDR2 from the germline V gene are SGHNT and YENEEA. This CDR3 region has 15 residues. The chain's CDR3 is CASSLAGRSYNEQFF. The CDR3 region has the DNA TGTGCCAGCAGCTTAGCAGGGCGCTCCTACAATGAGCAGTTCTTC.

The gene calls are TRBV6-5 and TRBJ1-4; no clear D. Germline values: CDR1 MNHEY, CDR2 SVGAGI. Trimming shortened V by 4 bases and J by 4 bases, and 10 bases separated the two germline ends. The CDR3 spans 14 residues. DNA for the CDR3: TGTGCCAGCAGTTCGGCCGGGTATAATGAAAAACTGTTTTTT. Its translation is CASSSAGYNEKLFF.

The genes are TRBV30 and TRBJ2-1; TRBD2 agrees at 9 bases. The junction had 11 bases not matched to a gene; V was cut back by 4 bases and J by 7 bases. This CDR3 spans 15 amino acids. Germline V gene lookup returns CDR1 GTSNPN and CDR2 SVGIG (reference sequence). The CDR3 reads CAWNPGGSGRNEQFF. CDR3 nucleotide sequence: TGTGCCTGGAATCCGGGGGGAAGCGGGAGGAATGAGCAGTTCTTC.

This clone was picked up a small number of times. The J gene is TRBJ2-2, the V gene TRBV15; D is undetermined. Germline V lookup: CDR1 LNHNV, CDR2 YYDKDF (reference sequence). The CDR3 sequence is 15 residues long. Trimming pared 3 bases from V and 0 bases from J, leaving 8 bases between. CDR3 residues: CATSRGRSNTGELFF. As DNA, the CDR3 is TGTGCCACCAGCAGGGGCAGGTCGAACACCGGGGAGCTGTTTTTT.

This sequence joins TRBV7-2 and TRBJ2-2; a possible D gene is TRBD2 (5 bases). CDR1 and CDR2 from the germline V gene are SGHTA and FQGNSA. V shed 5 bases and J shed 6 bases, with 13 bases lying between them. This CDR3 region has 14 residues. CDR3 loop: CASSVLASAGELFF. CDR3 bases: TGTGCCAGCAGCGTCCTAGCCTCGGCCGGGGAGCTGTTTTTT.

This chain links TRBV5-4 with TRBJ2-1; 11 bases align to TRBD2. The V gene's germline CDR1 is SGHNT and CDR2 YYREEE (reference sequence). J gave up 4 bases and V 1 base, and 4 bases lay outside the gene matches. This CDR3 is built from 16 residues. In nucleotides, the CDR3 is TGTGCCAGCAGCTTGACCGGGACTAGCGGTTACAATGAGCAGTTCTTC. As protein: CASSLTGTSGYNEQFF.

This clone was seen once. The chain carries TRBV7-2 and TRBJ2-1; 11 nucleotides align to TRBD2. From germline, CDR1 is SGHTA and CDR2 FQGNSA. The CDR3 sequence is 17 residues long. The V segment lost 1 base and the J segment 1 base; nucleotides outside the gene matches: 3. CDR3: CASSLGSSGGSYNEQFF. Here the CDR3 DNA reads TGTGCCAGCAGCTTAGGTTCTAGCGGGGGGTCCTACAATGAGCAGTTCTTC.

The rearrangement joins TRBV18 to TRBJ2-5; perhaps TRBD2 as D (6 bases). The germline V gene encodes CDR1 KGHSH and CDR2 LQKENI. The CDR3 consists of 15 residues. The germline V and J ends were trimmed by 1 base and 5 bases, with 14 bases remaining between them. The CDR3 reads CASSPLTGARETQYF. The CDR3 nucleotides read TGTGCCAGCTCACCACTTACGGGAGCTAGGGAGACCCAGTACTTC.

V gene TRBV11-2 combines with J gene TRBJ2-7; D not resolved. From germline, CDR1 is SGHAT and CDR2 FQNNGV. Trimming took off 1 base at V and 0 bases at J, with 7 bases between the two ends. The CDR3 spans 14 residues. This CDR3 reads CASSLGEPSYEQYF. The CDR3 DNA sequence: TGTGCCAGCAGCTTAGGAGAACCCTCCTACGAGCAGTACTTC.

The chain has TRBV9 and TRBJ1-4, with 9 bases aligning to TRBD1. Losses at the gene ends were 4 bases for V and 6 bases for J; bases not matched to a gene: 7. The CDR3 is 15 amino acids. In germline, CDR1 is SGDLS, CDR2 YYNGEE. The CDR3 coding sequence is TGTGCCAGCAGCTATTCGGGGACAGGGTATGAAAAACTGTTTTTT. Translation gives CASSYSGTGYEKLFF.

The chain carries TRBV19 and TRBJ2-2; D unresolved. The CDR3 length is 12 residues. V gave up 5 bases and J gave up 10 bases, with 11 bases separating them. Per the germline V gene, CDR1 is LNHDA and CDR2 is SQIVND (reference sequence). The CDR3 region is CASSQTLLELFF. The CDR3 DNA reads as TGTGCCAGTAGTCAAACTCTACTGGAGCTGTTTTTT.

DNA for the CDR3: TGTGCCAGCAGCAGGATCCGGGACTTTGACAACTATGGCTACACCTTC. The encoded protein is CASSRIRDFDNYGYTF. This sequence joins TRBV5-6 and TRBJ1-2, with D tentatively TRBD1 (5 bases). Germline V gene sequence: CDR1 SGHDT, CDR2 YYEEEE. This CDR3 spans 16 amino acids. The V and J ends lost 4 bases and 2 bases respectively, with 18 bases between them.

This clone appeared a few times. The chain employs TRBV5-1 and TRBJ2-2; the match to TRBD2 covers 9 bases. Looked up from germline, CDR1 is SGHRS and CDR2 is YFSETQ. The CDR3 contains 15 residues. J was trimmed by 4 bases and V by 4 bases; bases with no gene match: 5. Here the CDR3 reads CASSGGGAGTGELFF. For the CDR3, the DNA is TGCGCCAGCAGCGGCGGGGGGGCCGGCACCGGGGAGCTGTTTTTT.

The chain carries TRBV7-2 and TRBJ2-7; 13 bases agree with TRBD2. The trim removed 1 base at V and 1 base at J, leaving 7 bases unmatched. Germline CDR1 SGHTA, CDR2 FQGNSA. The CDR3 extends over 18 amino acids. CDR3 loop: CASSLVGTSGATSYEQYF. In DNA, the CDR3 is TGTGCCAGCAGCTTAGTTGGGACTAGCGGGGCGACGTCCTACGAGCAGTACTTC.

The V and J genes are TRBV7-3 and TRBJ1-2, with TRBD1 identical over 8 bases. Trimming at V came to 6 bases and at J to 7 bases, leaving 13 bases not matched to a gene. The CDR3 extends over 15 amino acids. The germline V gene encodes CDR1 SGHTA and CDR2 FQGTGA. The CDR3 spells CASRRPGQGAVGYTF. In DNA, the CDR3 is TGTGCCAGCAGGAGGCCGGGGCAGGGGGCGGTTGGCTACACCTTC.

The chain recombines TRBV6-1 with TRBJ1-6; tentatively, D is TRBD1 (5 bases). V lost 2 bases to trimming and J lost 7 bases, with 9 bases between them. The CDR3 is made up of 14 amino acids. The V gene's germline CDR1 is MNHNS and CDR2 SASEGT. CDR3 protein: CASSERGINSPLHF. The CDR3 nucleotides are TGTGCCAGCAGTGAACGGGGGATCAATTCACCCCTCCACTTT.

The chain carries TRBV18 and TRBJ1-1; D is uncertain. Germline V gives CDR1 KGHSH, CDR2 LQKENI. The CDR3 totals 16 residues. Trimming shortened V by 2 bases and J by 0 bases, and 13 bases separated the two germline ends. For the CDR3, the DNA is TGTGCCAGCTCACCAAGCTTTGACACCATGAACACTGAAGCTTTCTTT. Translated, it gives CASSPSFDTMNTEAFF.

The rearrangement links TRBV9 to TRBJ1-1; D possibly corresponds to TRBD1 (5 bases). This CDR3 contains 15 residues. V was pared by 4 bases and J by 5 bases, with 18 bases between. CDR1 SGDLS and CDR2 YYNGEE come from the germline V gene. The CDR3 DNA sequence: TGTGCCAGCAGCCCCGATGGGAGGGGTTTTACTGAAGCTTTCTTT. This translates into CASSPDGRGFTEAFF.

The CDR3 loop reads CASTPQTSWRFNEKLFF. The CDR3 coding sequence is TGTGCCAGCACTCCTCAGACGTCTTGGCGGTTTAATGAAAAACTGTTTTTT. This rearrangement joins TRBV28 to TRBJ1-4; D is ambiguous. The V gene lost 7 bases and the J gene lost 4 bases, with 22 bases spanning the gap. Per the germline V gene, CDR1 is MDHEN and CDR2 is SYDVKM. The CDR3 is 17 amino acids.

This chain links TRBV7-9 with TRBJ1-2, with D hard to call. The CDR3 has 12 residues. V was pared by 1 base and J by 6 bases, with 6 bases between. CDR1 SEHNR and CDR2 FQNEAQ come from the germline V gene (reference sequence). CDR3 nucleotides: TGTGCCAGCAGCTTAGGAGGGCATGGCTACACCTTC. Protein sequence: CASSLGGHGYTF.

This rearrangement joins TRBV9 to TRBJ2-2; D is unresolved. The CDR3 has 15 amino acids. Germline V gene data show CDR1 as SGDLS and CDR2 as YYNGEE. Trimming removed 3 bases from V and 2 bases from J, with 11 bases in between. CDR3 DNA: TGTGCCAGCAGCGCCTTAGGAGATAACACCGGGGAGCTGTTTTTT. Protein product: CASSALGDNTGELFF.